The 15 T cell receptor beta chains in this list originate from one sample, sequenced in a study of shared clonotypes between healthy human individuals. TCRdb's table, derived via immunoSEQ multiplex PCR, lists solely in-frame clones and lacks some. Here the sample spans 550,000 to 750,000 clones, about 90% being singletons. CD45RO-negative, CCR7-selected cells formed the naive CD8 fraction, which excluded terminally differentiated effector memory CD45RA+ cells. Sequencing input: naive CD8+ T cells sorted from blood. Source of these receptors: a man younger than 40 in good health.

V gene TRBV27 combines with J gene TRBJ2-2; TRBD2 is a possible D gene (5 bases). In germline, CDR1 is MNHEY, CDR2 SMNVEV (reference sequence). Deletions cut 4 bases from V and 4 bases from J, with 10 bases between. The CDR3 is 14 amino acids. The DNA of the CDR3 is TGTGCCAGCAGTTGGGCGCGGGCCACCGGGGAGCTGTTTTTT. Translation gives CASSWARATGELFF.

The chain combines TRBV11-2 with TRBJ2-5; D unclear. Per the germline V gene, CDR1 is SGHAT and CDR2 is FQNNGV. V was shortened by 4 bases and J by 2 bases, with 11 bases between the two germline ends. CDR3 length: 14 amino acids. The CDR3 loop is CASSWPGSQETQYF. In nucleotides, the CDR3 is TGTGCCAGCAGCTGGCCGGGTTCACAAGAGACCCAGTACTTC.

The V gene is TRBV15, the J gene TRBJ2-7, with D unresolved. The CDR3 has 13 amino acids. Germline assignment: CDR1 LNHNV and CDR2 YYDKDF (reference sequence). V was trimmed by 5 bases and J by 5 bases, leaving 13 bases between them. DNA for the CDR3: TGTGCCACCAGCCCCCGGTCCTTCAACGAGCAGTACTTC. This sequence encodes CATSPRSFNEQYF.

The chain links TRBV27 to TRBJ2-7; TRBD2 matches 10 bases. The germline V gene has CDR1 MNHEY and CDR2 SMNVEV (reference sequence). The V gene end was trimmed by 0 bases and the J gene end by 5 bases; junction bases not matched to a gene: 7. The CDR3 spans 16 residues. The CDR3 DNA reads TGTGCCAGCAGTTTATCGCCTCTAGCGGGAGTAAACGAGCAGTACTTC. It codes for CASSLSPLAGVNEQYF.

This chain connects TRBV6-4 to TRBJ1-2, with no clear D. The germline gives CDR1 MRHNA, CDR2 SNTAGT. The CDR3 spans 15 residues. The V end lost 5 bases, the J end lost 2 bases, and 15 bases lay between the germline ends. CDR3 DNA sequence: TGTGCCAGCAGTCCATGGGCGAAGAGCAACTATGGCTACACCTTC. It is translated as CASSPWAKSNYGYTF.

The genes are TRBV2 and TRBJ2-7; TRBD2 matches at 7 bases. CDR1 and CDR2 from the germline V gene are SNHLY and FYNNEI. Trimming at V came to 5 bases and at J to 2 bases, leaving 3 bases not matched to a gene. The CDR3 runs to 13 residues. CDR3 DNA: TGTGCCAGCAGTCCGGGACTAACCTACGAGCAGTACTTC. It translates to CASSPGLTYEQYF.

The chain uses TRBV27 and TRBJ2-1; 10 bases line up with TRBD2. The V gene end was trimmed by 1 base and the J gene end by 2 bases; junction bases not matched to a gene: 8. Germline V lookup: CDR1 MNHEY, CDR2 SMNVEV (reference sequence). This CDR3 is 18 amino acids long. The CDR3 DNA is TGTGCCAGCAGTTTATTCCCTATAGCGGGAGGAGCCTACAATGAGCAGTTCTTC. This encodes CASSLFPIAGGAYNEQFF.

The chain employs TRBV6-1 and TRBJ2-1, with 10 nucleotides matching TRBD1. The V and J ends lost 3 bases and 8 bases, in that order; junction bases with no gene match: 4. The CDR3 spans 14 residues. Germline CDR1 reads MNHNS; CDR2 reads SASEGT. This CDR3 reads CASSDTGTGDEQFF. The CDR3 DNA reads TGTGCCAGCAGTGACACCGGGACAGGGGATGAGCAGTTCTTC.

This chain connects TRBV4-1 to TRBJ1-3; D may be TRBD1 (6 bases). Trimming pared 1 base from V and 1 base from J, leaving 8 bases between. The germline V gene has CDR1 MGHRA and CDR2 YSYEKL. This CDR3 has 15 residues. Here the CDR3 DNA reads TGCGCCAGCAGCCAAGTAACAGGGTCTGGAAACACCATATATTTT. Its translation is CASSQVTGSGNTIYF.

Remarks on this clone: In the same sample, other DNA sequences code for this CDR3. The V gene is TRBV7-9, the J gene TRBJ2-7, with D unclear. This CDR3 is built from 13 residues. Germline assignment: CDR1 SEHNR and CDR2 FQNEAQ (reference sequence). V lost 3 bases and J 1 base, leaving 7 bases between the germline ends. CDR3 nucleotides: TGTGCCAGCAGCTTGGCCAGTTCCTACGAGCAGTACTTC. Its translation is CASSLASSYEQYF.

This clone was seen just once. The chain uses TRBV27 and TRBJ2-5; a weak D match, TRBD2 (5 bases). The CDR3 has 16 residues. V lost 1 base and J 0 bases, leaving 12 bases between the germline ends. The germline V gene has CDR1 MNHEY and CDR2 SMNVEV (reference sequence). CDR3 nucleotide sequence: TGTGCCAGCAGTTTATGGGCTAGCAGAAACCAAGAGACCCAGTACTTC. Protein sequence: CASSLWASRNQETQYF.

The rearrangement links TRBV9 to TRBJ1-2; TRBD1 might be the D (5 bases). In germline, CDR1 is SGDLS, CDR2 YYNGEE. CDR3 length: 17 residues. Trimming removed 3 bases at V and 4 bases at J, with 22 bases between. The CDR3 loop reads CASSDPLHEGLFYGYTF. CDR3 nucleotide sequence: TGTGCCAGCAGCGACCCCCTTCATGAGGGGCTATTCTATGGCTACACCTTC.

This chain joins TRBV15 and TRBJ2-1, with D uncertain. Trimming pared 6 bases from V and 4 bases from J, leaving 7 bases between. The germline V gene has CDR1 LNHNV and CDR2 YYDKDF (reference sequence). The CDR3 sequence is 12 residues long. The DNA for the CDR3 is TGTGCCACCAGTTACGGGTACAATGAGCAGTTCTTC. Its protein is CATSYGYNEQFF.

The rearrangement links TRBV4-1 to TRBJ2-7, with 7 bases lining up with TRBD1. V gave up 6 bases and J gave up 2 bases; unmatched junction bases: 10. The germline gives CDR1 MGHRA, CDR2 YSYEKL. This CDR3 spans 15 amino acids. The CDR3 coding sequence is TGCGCCAGCAGTCTCTCGGACAGGTCCACCTACGAGCAGTACTTC. It codes for CASSLSDRSTYEQYF.

This clone has more than one count but fewer than ten. CDR3 protein: CSVFLRPGELFF. CDR3 DNA sequence: TGCAGCGTGTTTTTGAGGCCCGGGGAGCTGTTTTTT. This sequence joins TRBV29-1 and TRBJ2-2; D gene uncertain. CDR3 length: 12 amino acids. In germline, CDR1 is SQVTM, CDR2 ANQGSEA. V lost 6 bases and J lost 6, with 11 bases in between.